The 9 T cell receptor beta chains reported below all come from one sample, sequenced in a study of blood T cell repertoires in COVID-19. This table comes from immunoSEQ multiplex PCR, and its TCRdb copy is limited to in-frame clones, with some not included. The sample comprises 150,000 to 200,000 clones, just over 90% of which are singletons, and approximately 2% rests with the top ten. Specimen: peripheral blood. The receptors were sampled from a woman in her sixties or seventies with COVID-19, enrolled during active disease.

The rearrangement joins TRBV29-1 to TRBJ1-2; D unresolved. V was cut by 1 base and J by 7 bases, with 10 bases left in between. Germline loops: CDR1 SQVTM, CDR2 ANQGSEA. The CDR3 loop spans 12 amino acids. The CDR3 DNA reads as TGCAGCGTTGAAGCGGAGGGAACTGGCTACACCTTC. It is translated as CSVEAEGTGYTF.

V and J are TRBV5-4 and TRBJ1-2, with 8 bases identical to TRBD1. The V gene end was trimmed by 4 bases and the J gene end by 5 bases; junction bases not matched to a gene: 10. In germline, CDR1 is SGHNT, CDR2 YYREEE (reference sequence). This CDR3 comprises 15 residues. CDR3 sequence: CASSPGQESGYGYTF. CDR3 coding DNA: TGTGCCAGCAGCCCGGGACAGGAAAGTGGATATGGCTACACCTTC.

A single count supports this clone. The V call is TRBV6-2 or TRBV6-3, the J call TRBJ1-6; no clear D. This CDR3 comprises 14 residues. The V gene lost 2 bases and the J gene lost 5 bases, with 7 bases spanning the gap. Germline V gene lookup returns CDR1 MNHEY and CDR2 SVGEGT. In nucleotides, the CDR3 is TGTGCCAGCAGTTACGGCCAGAATAATTCACCCCTCCACTTT. Its translation: CASSYGQNNSPLHF.

V is TRBV7-9 and J is TRBJ2-3; TRBD2 matches 12 bases. V lost 3 bases, J lost 2 bases, and 6 bases stayed unmatched. Germline V gene sequence: CDR1 SEHNR, CDR2 FQNEAQ (reference sequence). The CDR3 contains 17 residues. CDR3 loop: CASSFSTSGGATDTQYF. CDR3 coding DNA: TGTGCCAGCAGCTTTTCGACTAGCGGGGGAGCCACAGATACGCAGTATTTT.

The chain carries TRBV10-3 and TRBJ1-1; a possible D gene is TRBD1 (5 bases). Trimming shortened V by 6 bases and J by 6 bases, and 14 bases separated the two germline ends. CDR1 ENHRY and CDR2 SYGVKD come from the germline V gene. The CDR3 spans 13 residues. The CDR3 loop reads CAISGQSHAEAFF. CDR3 in DNA: TGTGCCATCAGCGGACAATCCCATGCTGAAGCTTTCTTT.

The chain couples TRBV7-2 to TRBJ2-3; D may be TRBD2 (5 bases). Trimming removed 7 bases at V and 0 bases at J, with 20 bases between. The germline V gene has CDR1 SGHTA and CDR2 FQGNSA. The CDR3 loop spans 17 amino acids. This CDR3 is CASNSRRSSRSTDTQYF. CDR3 DNA: TGTGCCAGCAACTCAAGGAGGTCTAGCCGTAGCACAGATACGCAGTATTTT.

On this clone itself: Other nucleotide sequences from this sample produce the same CDR3. This chain connects TRBV7-3 to TRBJ1-5, with TRBD1 matching 7 bases. Looked up from germline, CDR1 is SGHTA and CDR2 is FQGTGA. CDR3 length: 13 amino acids. V lost 5 bases and J lost 5; bases outside the gene matches: 3. The DNA of the CDR3 is TGTGCCAGCAGCATAGACAGGGATCAGCCCCAGCATTTT. Protein sequence: CASSIDRDQPQHF.

This chain uses TRBV19 with TRBJ1-1; tentative D call: TRBD1 (6 bases). Germline V lookup: CDR1 LNHDA, CDR2 SQIVND (reference sequence). This CDR3 spans 13 amino acids. V dropped 8 bases and J dropped 4 bases, with 14 bases sitting between them. The CDR3 is CASVSGALTEAFF. The CDR3 DNA reads as TGTGCCAGTGTATCAGGGGCTCTCACTGAAGCTTTCTTT. Looking up the rest from reference TRBV19 and TRBJ1-1 gives the full variable domain: DGGITQSPKYLFRKEGQNVTLSCEQNLNHDAMYWYRQDPGQGLRLIYYSQIVNDFQKGDIAEGYSVSREKKESFPLTVTSAQKNPTAFYLCASVSGALTEAFFGQGTRLTVV.

The rearrangement uses TRBV10-3 and TRBJ1-2; D gene uncertain. The V end was cut by 5 bases, the J end by 2 bases, with 9 bases between. Per the germline V gene, CDR1 is ENHRY and CDR2 is SYGVKD. The CDR3 has 13 residues. CDR3 coding DNA: TGTGCCATCAGTCAGGATATGAACTATGGCTACACCTTC. Encoded protein: CAISQDMNYGYTF.